Presented here are 11 T cell receptor beta chains from one specimen sequenced in a study of technical replicates of blood from a handful of donors. Assay: immunoSEQ multiplex PCR; the TCRdb copy retains only in-frame clones and omits some. The table shows around 61,000 clones, with 97% occurring only once. The material sequenced was T cells isolated from PBMCs. The origin of the receptors is a human donor in good health.

The chain is built from TRBV4-2 and TRBJ2-3; 8 bases match TRBD2. This CDR3 has 15 amino acids. Germline CDR1 and CDR2: LGHNA and YNFKEQ. The trim removed 4 bases at V and 5 bases at J, leaving 8 bases unmatched. The CDR3 here is CASSPPGLEVDTQYF. The CDR3 DNA reads TGTGCCAGCAGCCCGCCGGGACTAGAGGTAGATACGCAGTATTTT.

The rearrangement joins TRBV2 to TRBJ1-1; 7 bases match TRBD1. There are 13 residues in the CDR3. Germline assignment: CDR1 SNHLY and CDR2 FYNNEI. V was clipped by 8 bases and J by 10 bases; unmatched bases: 13. CDR3: CASRGRGDRRAFF. The DNA of the CDR3 is TGTGCCAGCCGCGGCAGGGGGGATCGGAGAGCTTTCTTT.

The rearrangement joins TRBV28 to TRBJ2-7, with 7 bases lining up with TRBD1. The germline V gene encodes CDR1 MDHEN and CDR2 SYDVKM. The trim removed 7 bases at V and 5 bases at J, leaving 11 bases unmatched. The CDR3 is 14 amino acids. CDR3: CASTVAGTAHEQYF. The CDR3 DNA is TGTGCCAGCACCGTTGCCGGGACAGCACACGAGCAGTACTTC.

The CDR3 protein is CASSQSGTGLYEQYF. The CDR3 DNA sequence: TGCGCCAGCAGCCAGAGCGGGACAGGTCTCTACGAGCAGTACTTC. J is TRBJ2-7 and V is TRBV4-1, with D possibly TRBD1 on 8 matching bases. Trimming left V 3 bases short and J 3 bases short, with 15 bases between. Germline assignment: CDR1 MGHRA and CDR2 YSYEKL. The CDR3 spans 15 residues.

This rearrangement joins TRBV6-1 to TRBJ2-7; D uncertain. Looked up from germline, CDR1 is MNHNS and CDR2 is SASEGT. V was shortened by 7 bases and J by 3 bases, with 7 bases between the two germline ends. The CDR3 consists of 11 residues. The CDR3 reads CASNKYYEQYF. In DNA, the CDR3 is TGTGCCAGCAACAAATACTACGAGCAGTACTTC.

The chain has TRBV10-3 and TRBJ1-2; 9 bases align to TRBD1. This CDR3 region has 16 residues. The V and J ends lost 5 bases and 8 bases, in that order; junction bases with no gene match: 15. Germline assignment: CDR1 ENHRY and CDR2 SYGVKD. The CDR3 sequence: CAISKSGTGLREGYTF. As DNA, the CDR3 is TGTGCCATCAGTAAATCCGGGACAGGGCTCAGAGAAGGCTACACCTTC.

This rearrangement joins TRBV19 to TRBJ2-7, with 10 positions matching TRBD2. V lost 5 bases, J lost 4 bases, and 8 bases stayed unmatched. Looked up from germline, CDR1 is LNHDA and CDR2 is SQIVND (reference sequence). The CDR3 has 15 residues. The CDR3 reads CASSLTSGTQYEQYF. The CDR3 DNA follows: TGTGCCAGTAGTCTCACTAGCGGGACCCAATACGAGCAGTACTTC.

CDR3 residues: CASSDLTGGPGGYTF. In DNA, the CDR3 is TGTGCCAGCAGCGATTTGACAGGGGGCCCAGGAGGCTACACCTTC. The chain is built from TRBV5-6 and TRBJ1-2; TRBD1 matches 10 bases. V lost 4 bases and J lost 8; bases outside the gene matches: 11. The V gene's germline CDR1 is SGHDT and CDR2 YYEEEE. The CDR3 consists of 15 residues.

A few counts support this clone. The chain couples TRBV27 to TRBJ2-7; 11 nucleotides align to TRBD1. Germline CDR1 MNHEY, CDR2 SMNVEV (reference sequence). Trimming cost V 4 bases and J 8 bases; bases outside gene matches: 4. The CDR3 is 13 residues long. The DNA for the CDR3 is TGTGCCAGCAGTTCGGGACAGGGGGGCCAGCAGTACTTC. It codes for CASSSGQGGQQYF.

This chain uses TRBV11-2 with TRBJ2-1, with a tentative D call TRBD1 (5 bases). Germline V gene data show CDR1 as SGHAT and CDR2 as FQNNGV. V lost 4 bases, J lost 3 bases, and 19 bases lay in between. The CDR3 has 17 residues. The DNA of the CDR3 is TGTGCCAGCAGCTGGCGAACGACAGTTACTTACTACAATGAGCAGTTCTTC. This encodes CASSWRTTVTYYNEQFF.

The genes are TRBV6-4 and TRBJ1-6; D is uncertain. Germline assignment: CDR1 MRHNA and CDR2 SNTAGT. Trimming pared 5 bases from V and 5 bases from J, leaving 13 bases between. This CDR3 has 15 residues. CDR3 sequence: CASSPTGYDNSPLHF. In DNA form, the CDR3 reads TGTGCCAGCAGTCCCACGGGATATGATAATTCACCCCTCCACTTT.